These T cell receptor beta chains were read from a single sample in a study of control samples from healthy donors and cancer patients. Assay: immunoSEQ multiplex PCR; the TCRdb copy retains only in-frame clones and omits some. Of 100,000 to 150,000 clones listed, more than 75% are singletons. The sequenced sample consisted of blood. Receptor source: a man aged 40-55 years in good health. CDR3s include the opening cysteine and the closing phenylalanine or tryptophan. The D gene is left open where the match is weak. Clone size, where shown, is once, few, many, or a class for clones that have expanded.

d_call	clone_size	v_call	j_call	cdr3_nt	cdr3_aa
.	.	TRBV19	TRBJ1-2	TGTGCCAGTACCCCGCAGGGGCGACCCAACTATGGCTACACCTTC	CASTPQGRPNYGYTF
.	.	TRBV12-3/TRBV12-4	TRBJ1-1	TGTGCCAGCCGCAACGGAGGGAACACTGAAGCTTTCTTT	CASRNGGNTEAFF
.	once	TRBV11-2	TRBJ2-1	TGTGCCAGCAGCTTAGGGGGTATCTCCTACAATGAGCAGTTCTTC	CASSLGGISYNEQFF
TRBD2	.	TRBV25-1	TRBJ2-3	TGTGCCAGCAGTGAAGGAAAGACTAGCGGAAGCACAGATACGCAGTATTTT	CASSEGKTSGSTDTQYF
.	.	TRBV6-5	TRBJ2-2	TGTGCCAGCAGTTACAGGACGAGACCTAACACCGGGGAGCTGTTTTTT	CASSYRTRPNTGELFF
.	.	TRBV6-2/TRBV6-3	TRBJ1-5	TGTGCCAGCAGTTACTCAGGAGGGGATAGCAATCAGCCCCAGCATTTT	CASSYSGGDSNQPQHF
TRBD1	.	TRBV6-1	TRBJ1-2	TGTGCCAGCAGTGAGGCCGGGACAGTGTCTAACTATGGCTACACCTTC	CASSEAGTVSNYGYTF
.	once	TRBV25-1	TRBJ1-2	TGTGCCAGCAGTGACCCGGGAGGGCTCGCAAGCTATGGCTACACCTTC	CASSDPGGLASYGYTF
TRBD1	.	TRBV11-2	TRBJ1-2	TGTGCCAGCAGCTTAGTCAGGGGGAATAACTATGGCTACACCTTC	CASSLVRGNNYGYTF
.	.	TRBV2	TRBJ2-5	TGTGCCAGCAGTGATTTACATGAAGAGACCCAGTACTTC	CASSDLHEETQYF
.	.	TRBV24-1	TRBJ2-2	TGTGCCACCAGTGATTCTCAGCCAGGGAGAACCGGGGAGCTGTTTTTT	CATSDSQPGRTGELFF
TRBD1	.	TRBV6-6	TRBJ2-1	TGTGCCAGCAGTTACTACAGGGGGCCAACCAATGAGCAGTTCTTC	CASSYYRGPTNEQFF
.	.	TRBV7-8	TRBJ1-3	TGTGCCAGCAGCTTACGGGACACCGGCTCTGGAAACACCATATATTTT	CASSLRDTGSGNTIYF
.	.	TRBV30	TRBJ1-3	TGTGCCTGGAGTGGACTGAGAACTGGAAACACCATATATTTT	CAWSGLRTGNTIYF
.	.	TRBV15	TRBJ2-7	TGTGCCACCAGCAGATCCGGGGAGGATTACGAGCAGTACTTC	CATSRSGEDYEQYF
TRBD1	.	TRBV24-1	TRBJ2-7	TGTGCCACCAGTGATTCAGCCCGGGACAGGGGGCGGGAGCAGTACTTC	CATSDSARDRGREQYF
.	.	TRBV2	TRBJ1-2	TGTGCCAGCAGTGGGACAGAGAACTATGGCTACACCTTC	CASSGTENYGYTF
.	.	TRBV11-2	TRBJ2-2	TGTGCCAGCGGGACAACGAACACCGGGGAGCTGTTTTTT	CASGTTNTGELFF
.	.	TRBV7-9	TRBJ1-2	TGTGCCAGCAGCACGTCCGGGACGCAGTATGGCTACACCTTC	CASSTSGTQYGYTF
TRBD2	.	TRBV3-1/TRBV3-2	TRBJ2-3	TGTGCCAGCAGCCAAATTCGAGCGGGGGGGCCCGATACGCAGTATTTT	CASSQIRAGGPDTQYF
.	.	TRBV25-1	TRBJ1-3	TGTGCCAGCAGTGAATCCCGCGGCTCTGGAAACACCATATATTTT	CASSESRGSGNTIYF
TRBD1	.	TRBV25-1	TRBJ2-7	TGTGCCAGCAGTGAGGCAGGGGGCGTTCGGGTTCGAGAGCAGTACTTC	CASSEAGGVRVREQYF
.	few	TRBV6-2/TRBV6-3	TRBJ2-1	TGTGCCAGCAGTTACTCCACGGGGTACAATGAGCAGTTCTTC	CASSYSTGYNEQFF
TRBD1	.	TRBV14	TRBJ1-2	TGTGCCAGCAGCCAAGTCGACAGGGGTAACTATGGCTACACCTTC	CASSQVDRGNYGYTF
TRBD1	once	TRBV6-5	TRBJ1-2	TGTGCCAGCAGACCGGACAGGGCTTCTAACTATGGCTACACCTTC	CASRPDRASNYGYTF
TRBD1	.	TRBV6-2/TRBV6-3	TRBJ2-1	TGTGCCAGCAGTCCAGGGGGCTCAGGAGGGGATGAGCAGTTCTTC	CASSPGGSGGDEQFF
.	.	TRBV5-1	TRBJ2-7	TGCGCCAGCAGCTTGGCCGCGGCGCCAGGCACCTACGAGCAGTACTTC	CASSLAAAPGTYEQYF
.	.	TRBV6-4	TRBJ2-2	TGTGCCAGCACTAACAGTGGAGATGGGTTCAACACCGGGGAGCTGTTTTTT	CASTNSGDGFNTGELFF
.	.	TRBV24-1	TRBJ2-7	TGTGCCACCAGTGATTTGGGACAGTCCCCGGAGGGGCAGTACTTC	CATSDLGQSPEGQYF
.	.	TRBV18	TRBJ1-4	TGTGCCAGCTCGGGACAAACTAATGAAAAACTGTTTTTT	CASSGQTNEKLFF
TRBD2	.	TRBV11-2	TRBJ2-3	TGTGCCAGCAGCTACCGGGGGGACACAGATACGCAGTATTTT	CASSYRGDTDTQYF
.	.	TRBV6-5	TRBJ1-4	TGTGCCAGCAGGAATCAGGCTCATGAAAAACTGTTTTTT	CASRNQAHEKLFF
TRBD1	.	TRBV10-3	TRBJ1-1	TGTGCCATCAGTGATTACAGGGGGGAAACTGAAGCTTTCTTT	CAISDYRGETEAFF
.	.	TRBV3-1/TRBV3-2	TRBJ2-3	TGTGCCAGCAGCCAAGTATGTCTGGGAGCGGGACAGAGCACAGATACGCAGTATTTT	CASSQVCLGAGQSTDTQYF
.	.	TRBV19	TRBJ1-5	TGTGCCAGTAGTATAATGGGGCAACAGCCCCAGCATTTT	CASSIMGQQPQHF
.	.	TRBV2	TRBJ1-2	TGTGCCAGCAGTGAAGCCGTTCGATGGGGCTACACCTTC	CASSEAVRWGYTF
TRBD2	once	TRBV19	TRBJ2-5	TGTGCCAGTAGTATTTCTCAGGGAGGGAGAGAGACCCAGTACTTC	CASSISQGGRETQYF
TRBD1	.	TRBV19	TRBJ1-3	TGTGCCAGTAGTATGGGGACAGGTCGCTCTGGAAACACCATATATTTT	CASSMGTGRSGNTIYF
.	.	TRBV19	TRBJ2-7	TGTGCCAGTAGTATAGGTCAGGGAGCCGGCTACGAGCAGTACTTC	CASSIGQGAGYEQYF
.	once	TRBV7-7	TRBJ2-7	TGTGCCAGCAGCTTAGCGCAGGACGACGCCTACGAGCAGTACTTC	CASSLAQDDAYEQYF
TRBD2	.	TRBV24-1	TRBJ2-2	TGTGCCACCGGACTAGGAGGGGCGGGGGAGCTGTTTTTT	CATGLGGAGELFF
.	.	TRBV5-6	TRBJ1-1	TGTGCCAGCACCCCTGATTTCGTGGCCATGAACACTGAAGCTTTCTTT	CASTPDFVAMNTEAFF
.	.	TRBV6-5	TRBJ1-2	TGTGCCAGCAGTCTCGGCTCTGGAGGCTACACCTTC	CASSLGSGGYTF
.	.	TRBV6-2/TRBV6-3	TRBJ2-7	TGTGCCAGCAGTTACTTAGAGGGGACCTACGAGCAGTACTTC	CASSYLEGTYEQYF